This TCR beta chain was observed in a study of cytomegalovirus exposure and HLA in healthy donors. Trimming took 7 bases from V and 6 from J, leaving 15 bases between them. The length of the CDR3 is 14 residues. The germline V gene encodes CDR1 MNHNY and CDR2 SVGAGI (reference sequence). 13 Jbeta primers and 60 Vbeta primers were used for the PCR. Clones were read by immunoSEQ multiplex PCR, and TCRdb kept only the in-frame ones, dropping some. The sample has 150,000 to 200,000 clones; roughly 78% are singletons. The source is a girl under 18 in good health and CMV-seropositive. This chain joins TRBV6-6 and TRBJ1-4; maybe TRBD1 (6 bases). The material sequenced was PBMCs. In DNA, the CDR3 is TGTGCCAGCAAACAGGGCCCCCTTTATGAAAAACTGTTTTTT. Its translation is CASKQGPLYEKLFF.